This T cell receptor (beta chain) derives from a study of blood T cells in healthy people across ages. With a J-beta primer mix and a sample-barcoded 5' primer, a second PCR ran about 6 to 11 cycles. A 12-random-nucleotide template-switch adaptor tagged each cDNA molecule. A single record per CDR3 protein comes from TCRdb applying MiXCR to the 5' RACE reads. The profile covers 1.5 million to 2 million distinct CDR3 sequences, with roughly 30% appearing a single time and 7.7% taken by the ten largest. This CDR3 is 13 amino acids long. In germline, CDR1 is MNHEY, CDR2 SMNVEV (reference sequence). Trimming took 8 bases from V and 4 from J, leaving 14 bases between them. As to this clonotype: The antigen remains unidentified.

Russia was home to the donors, healthy Caucasian individuals aged about 6 to 100. Study-wide points: More naive CD4+ cells and higher diversity marked long-lived donors relative to aged donors.

This TCR was recovered from a woman aged 25-40 years in good health. V is TRBV27 and J is TRBJ1-2, with a tentative D call TRBD1 (5 bases). The sample comprised blood. The CDR3 nucleotides read TGTGCCAGCCGGCGCGACAGTCGCTATGGCTACACCTTC. This translates into CASRRDSRYGYTF.